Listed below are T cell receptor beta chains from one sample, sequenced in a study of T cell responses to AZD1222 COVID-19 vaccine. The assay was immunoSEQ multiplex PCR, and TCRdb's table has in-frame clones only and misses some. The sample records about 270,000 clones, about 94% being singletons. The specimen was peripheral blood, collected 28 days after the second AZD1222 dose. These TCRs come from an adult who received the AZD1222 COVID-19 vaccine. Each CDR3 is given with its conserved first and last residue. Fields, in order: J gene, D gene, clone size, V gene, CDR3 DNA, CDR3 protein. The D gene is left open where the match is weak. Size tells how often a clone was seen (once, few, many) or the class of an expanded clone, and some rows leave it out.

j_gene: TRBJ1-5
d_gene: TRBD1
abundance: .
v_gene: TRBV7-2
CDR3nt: TGTGCCAGCAGCTTTCAGGGGGGGGAACAGCCCCAGCATTTT
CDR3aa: CASSFQGGEQPQHF

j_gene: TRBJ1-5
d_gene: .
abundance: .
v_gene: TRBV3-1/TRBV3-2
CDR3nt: TGTGCCAGCAGCCAAGGCGGGGCCGGTGGACAGCCCCAGCATTTT
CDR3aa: CASSQGGAGGQPQHF

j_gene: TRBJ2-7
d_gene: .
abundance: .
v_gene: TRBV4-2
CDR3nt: TGTGCCAGCAGCCAAGAGCGGGGGCCTTCCTACGAGCAGTACTTC
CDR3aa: CASSQERGPSYEQYF

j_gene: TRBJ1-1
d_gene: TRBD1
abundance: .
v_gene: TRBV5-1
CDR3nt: TGCGCCAGCAGCTTCGACAGGGAGAGTGAAGCTTTCTTT
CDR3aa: CASSFDRESEAFF

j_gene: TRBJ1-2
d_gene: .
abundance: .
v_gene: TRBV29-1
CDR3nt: TGCAGCGTCAAGGGTCTTGGCTACACCTTC
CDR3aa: CSVKGLGYTF

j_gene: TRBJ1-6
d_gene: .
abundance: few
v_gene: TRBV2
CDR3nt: TGTGCCAGCAGCCCTTCCGGGACCGACTTAAGTCCCCTCCACTTT
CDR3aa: CASSPSGTDLSPLHF

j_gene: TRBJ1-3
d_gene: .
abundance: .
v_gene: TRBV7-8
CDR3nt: TGTGCCAGCACCGCCGTCACCCGTTCTGGAAACACCATATATTTT
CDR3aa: CASTAVTRSGNTIYF

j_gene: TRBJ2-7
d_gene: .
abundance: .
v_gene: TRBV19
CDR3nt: TGTGCCAGTAGTCCAAGCAGCGCACTATACGAGCAGTACTTC
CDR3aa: CASSPSSALYEQYF

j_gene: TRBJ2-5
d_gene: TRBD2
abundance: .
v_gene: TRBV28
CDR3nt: TGTGCCAGCAGCCCGGGACTAGCGGGGAGTGAGACCCAGTACTTC
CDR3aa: CASSPGLAGSETQYF

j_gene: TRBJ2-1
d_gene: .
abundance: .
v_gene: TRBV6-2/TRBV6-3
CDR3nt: TGTGCCAGCAGTTACCGCTGGACTCTGAGCTCCTACAATGAGCAGTTCTTC
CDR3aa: CASSYRWTLSSYNEQFF

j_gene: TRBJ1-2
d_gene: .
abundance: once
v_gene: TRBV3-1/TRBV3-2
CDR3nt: TGTGCCAGCAGCCAAAGGGGGGGGCCGAACTATGGCTACACCTTC
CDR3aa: CASSQRGGPNYGYTF

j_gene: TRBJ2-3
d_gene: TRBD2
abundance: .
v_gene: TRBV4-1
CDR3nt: TGCGCCAGCAGCCAAGAGGGACGGGGGGGAAATACGCAGTATTTT
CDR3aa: CASSQEGRGGNTQYF

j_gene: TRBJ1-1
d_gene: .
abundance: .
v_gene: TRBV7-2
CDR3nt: TGTGCCAGCAGCTTAGGGGGGGGAGGGAACACTGAAGCTTTCTTT
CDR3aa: CASSLGGGGNTEAFF

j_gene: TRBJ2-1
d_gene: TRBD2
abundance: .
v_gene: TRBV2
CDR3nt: TGTGCCAGCGAGCGGGGGCCGACCTACAATGAGCAGTTCTTC
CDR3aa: CASERGPTYNEQFF

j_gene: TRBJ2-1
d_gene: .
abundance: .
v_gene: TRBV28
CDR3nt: TGTGCCAGCAGTTGGCGAGGGGGGGTTCGGTTCTTC
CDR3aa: CASSWRGGVRFF

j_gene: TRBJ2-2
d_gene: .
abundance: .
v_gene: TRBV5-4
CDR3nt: TGTGCCAGCAGCTTGCCGGATATCGGGGAGCTGTTTTTT
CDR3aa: CASSLPDIGELFF

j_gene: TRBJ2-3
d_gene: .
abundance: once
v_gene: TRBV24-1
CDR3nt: TGTGCCACCGAAACAGATCGGCAGTATTTT
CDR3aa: CATETDRQYF

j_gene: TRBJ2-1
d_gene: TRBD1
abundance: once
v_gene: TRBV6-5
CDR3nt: TGTGCCAGCAGACTTCTGGGGACAGGCGAAGGCGAGCAGTTCTTC
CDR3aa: CASRLLGTGEGEQFF

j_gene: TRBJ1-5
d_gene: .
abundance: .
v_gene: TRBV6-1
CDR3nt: TGTGCCAGCAGTGAATGGCCCGAGGGGGGCGCGGGTCAGCCCCAGCATTTT
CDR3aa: CASSEWPEGGAGQPQHF

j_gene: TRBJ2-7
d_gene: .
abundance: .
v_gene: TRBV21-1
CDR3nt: TGTGCCAGCAGCAAAGTGAAGGGAGGCCCTCAGCCCTACGAGCAGTACTTC
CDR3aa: CASSKVKGGPQPYEQYF

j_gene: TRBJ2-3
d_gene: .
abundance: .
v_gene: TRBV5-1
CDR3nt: TGCGCCAGCAGCTTGGGTTCGGTGGGAGATACGCAGTATTTT
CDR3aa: CASSLGSVGDTQYF